The 20 T cell receptor beta chains reported below all come from one sample, sequenced in a study of identical twins. A single record per CDR3 protein comes from TCRdb applying MiXCR to the 5' RACE reads. The repertoire includes about 530,000 distinct CDR3 sequences, around 20% of them detected once, and around 0.5% sits in the top ten. A further study also used this sample, focusing on yellow fever vaccine responses in identical twins.

Sequenced material: CD4+ T cells sorted from blood. The receptors were sampled from a woman aged 18-35 years in good health.

The table lists this clonotype with a few counts. Here the CDR3 reads CASRSGGQADTQYF. The CDR3 DNA is TGCGCCAGCAGATCAGGGGGCCAGGCAGATACGCAGTATTTT. J is TRBJ2-3 and V is TRBV5-1; 8 nucleotides align to TRBD1. J gave up 4 bases and V 5 bases, and 6 bases lay outside the gene matches. Germline assignment: CDR1 SGHRS and CDR2 YFSETQ. CDR3 length: 14 residues.

The rearrangement joins TRBV7-6 to TRBJ2-2, with a tentative D call TRBD2 (6 bases). The CDR3 length is 16 residues. Germline V lookup: CDR1 SGHVS, CDR2 FNYEAQ. V shed 1 base and J shed 2 bases, with 11 bases lying between them. The CDR3 loop is CASSLVAGLNTGELFF. CDR3 coding DNA: TGTGCCAGCAGCTTAGTGGCGGGGCTTAACACCGGGGAGCTGTTTTTT.

The table lists this clonotype with a few counts. This chain connects TRBV5-1 to TRBJ2-7; D ambiguous. The V end lost 3 bases, the J end lost 2 bases, and 15 bases lay between the germline ends. Germline assignment: CDR1 SGHRS and CDR2 YFSETQ. The CDR3 totals 15 residues. CDR3 protein: CASSSTPGDPYEQYV. The CDR3, as DNA: TGCGCCAGCAGCTCTACTCCCGGCGACCCCTACGAGCAGTACGTC.

The chain links TRBV7-6 to TRBJ2-3; 7 positions agree with TRBD2. J gave up 3 bases and V 0 bases, and 9 bases lay outside the gene matches. The CDR3 has 17 amino acids. Looked up from germline, CDR1 is SGHVS and CDR2 is FNYEAQ. CDR3 amino acids: CASSLALPSGRTDTQYF. CDR3 nucleotide sequence: TGTGCCAGCAGCTTAGCGCTGCCTAGCGGAAGGACAGATACGCAGTATTTT.

This clonotype was recorded a few times. The chain is built from TRBV12-3 or TRBV12-4 and TRBJ2-5, with a tentative D call TRBD1 (6 bases). Trimming left V 7 bases short and J 4 bases short, with 10 bases between. The CDR3 contains 12 residues. CDR3 in amino acids: CASKHRAETQYF. CDR3 bases: TGTGCCAGCAAGCACAGGGCAGAGACCCAGTACTTC.

The J gene is TRBJ2-7, the V gene TRBV14; D unclear. Trimming cost V 2 bases and J 1 base, with 3 bases left between them. The CDR3 length is 12 residues. Germline loops: CDR1 SGHDN, CDR2 FVKESK. CDR3 sequence: CASSQLSYEQYF. CDR3 in DNA: TGTGCCAGCAGCCAACTTTCCTACGAGCAGTACTTC.

This clonotype turned up a few times. The rearrangement uses TRBV6-1 and TRBJ1-5; D unclear. CDR3 length: 15 amino acids. V lost 2 bases to trimming and J lost 1 base, with 9 bases between them. Germline CDR1 and CDR2: MNHNS and SASEGT. In DNA form, the CDR3 reads TGTGCCAGCAGTGAAAGGATGGGGAGCAATCAGCCCCAGCATTTT. Its protein product is CASSERMGSNQPQHF.

The chain employs TRBV19 and TRBJ1-1; no firm D call. The ends were cut back, 9 bases at V and 0 bases at J, with 23 bases in the middle. Germline lookup yields CDR1 LNHDA and CDR2 SQIVND (reference sequence). The CDR3 runs 17 residues. The CDR3 DNA reads TGTGCCAGCAGCCCTCCCCTAGGCGGTTTCATGAACACTGAAGCTTTCTTT. Translating gives CASSPPLGGFMNTEAFF.

The sample holds a few counts of this clonotype. This chain connects TRBV12-3 or TRBV12-4 to TRBJ2-7, with a tentative D call TRBD2 (7 bases). The CDR3 is 14 amino acids. The ends were cut back, 3 bases at V and 7 bases at J, with 16 bases in the middle. The CDR3 DNA reads as TGTGCCAGCAGTTTCGCGGGGGCGGAGGGGGAGCAGTACGTC. Encoded protein: CASSFAGAEGEQYV.

The V gene is TRBV6-1, the J gene TRBJ2-2; TRBD2 aligns across 10 bases. The germline V gene encodes CDR1 MNHNS and CDR2 SASEGT. V was pared by 5 bases and J by 4 bases, with 4 bases of the junction left unmatched. The CDR3 extends over 15 amino acids. CDR3 bases: TGTGCCAGCAGTATAGCGGGAGGAGGCACCGGGGAGCTGTTTTTT. Translation: CASSIAGGGTGELFF.

The chain uses TRBV3-1 and TRBJ1-2; 9 bases fit TRBD1. V was pared by 2 bases and J by 7 bases, with 8 bases of the junction left unmatched. The germline CDR1 and CDR2 sequences are LGHDT and YNNKEL (reference sequence). The CDR3 consists of 15 residues. CDR3 bases: TGTGCCAGCAGCCAAACGGGACAGGGCGTTGCTGGCTACACCTTC. Amino acids: CASSQTGQGVAGYTF.

The CDR3 protein is CASSPTMVMNTEAFF. The CDR3 region has the DNA TGTGCCAGCAGCCCAACGATGGTTATGAACACTGAAGCTTTCTTT. The V and J genes are TRBV3-1 and TRBJ1-1; D remains ambiguous. The V gene's germline CDR1 is LGHDT and CDR2 YNNKEL (reference sequence). The CDR3 sequence is 15 residues long. Trimming removed 4 bases from V and 0 bases from J, with 12 bases in between. Together with reference TRBV3-1 and TRBJ1-1, the CDR3 gives the full variable domain: DTAVSQTPKYLVTQMGNDKSIKCEQNLGHDTMYWYKQDSKKFLKIMFSYNNKELIINETVPNRFSPKSPDKAHLNLHINSLELGDSAVYFCASSPTMVMNTEAFFGQGTRLTVV.

The rearrangement links TRBV10-3 to TRBJ2-7; D is undetermined. The CDR3 runs 14 residues. Trimming cost V 0 bases and J 0 bases, with 6 bases left between them. The germline V gene encodes CDR1 ENHRY and CDR2 SYGVKD. This chain's CDR3 is CAISESGPSYEQYV. CDR3 nucleotide sequence: TGTGCCATCAGTGAGTCCGGCCCCTCCTACGAGCAGTACGTC.

This chain uses TRBV6-4 with TRBJ2-3, with 10 bases lining up with TRBD1. The germline V gene encodes CDR1 MRHNA and CDR2 SNTAGT. The junction had 1 base not matched to a gene; V was cut back by 4 bases and J by 3 bases. The CDR3 has 14 amino acids. CDR3 in amino acids: CASSGTGGTDTQYF. The DNA for the CDR3 is TGTGCCAGCAGTGGGACAGGGGGTACAGATACGCAGTATTTT.

The rearrangement links TRBV3-1 to TRBJ1-5; possible D gene TRBD1, 6 bases. CDR3 length equals 15 residues. The germline V and J ends were trimmed by 3 bases and 0 bases, with 9 bases remaining between them. CDR1 and CDR2 from the germline V gene are LGHDT and YNNKEL (reference sequence). CDR3 sequence reads: CASSQDSLSNQPQHF. Written as DNA, the CDR3 is TGTGCCAGCAGCCAGGACAGTCTTAGCAATCAGCCCCAGCATTTT.

This clonotype was seen a few times. The V gene is TRBV20-1, the J gene TRBJ2-1, with TRBD2 identical over 11 bases. Looked up from germline, CDR1 is DFQATT and CDR2 is SNEGSKA (reference sequence). Losses at the gene ends were 1 base for V and 6 bases for J; bases not matched to a gene: 11. This CDR3 spans 17 amino acids. The CDR3 DNA follows: TGCAGTGCTAGAGTTTCTCCGGGACTAGCGGATTTCAATGAGCAGTTCTTC. Translation gives CSARVSPGLADFNEQFF.

This clonotype was seen only a few times. The rearrangement uses TRBV3-1 and TRBJ1-2; D gene ambiguous. The V end lost 1 base, the J end lost 4 bases, and 10 bases lay between the germline ends. The germline gives CDR1 LGHDT, CDR2 YNNKEL (reference sequence). The CDR3 length is 14 residues. CDR3 nucleotides: TGTGCCAGCAGCCAAGGTCCGAACTTCTATGGCTACACCTTC. The encoded protein is CASSQGPNFYGYTF.

The table lists this clonotype with many counts. At one boundary the junction diverges from the germline segment, which might be a read error. The rearrangement uses TRBV12-3 or TRBV12-4 and TRBJ1-6, with D tentatively TRBD1 (6 bases). The CDR3 is 14 amino acids. CDR3 sequence (DNA): TGTGCCAGCAACTTACAGGGTGATAAGTCACCCCTCCACTTT. It codes for CASNLQGDKSPLHF.

For this clonotype: One base away lies a much larger clone, so this may be a sequencing read error. The gene calls are TRBV25-1 and TRBJ2-5; D not certain. The CDR3 is 10 residues long. V was shortened by 6 bases and J by 3 bases, with 2 bases between the two germline ends. Germline lookup yields CDR1 MGHDK and CDR2 SYGVNS. In nucleotides, the CDR3 is TGTGCCAGCAGGGAAGAGACCCAGTACTTC. This translates into CASREETQYF.

This clonotype was detected many times. The gene calls are TRBV7-9 and TRBJ2-2, with D hard to call. The germline V and J ends were trimmed by 3 bases and 6 bases, with 14 bases remaining between them. From germline, CDR1 is SEHNR and CDR2 FQNEAQ (reference sequence). The CDR3 covers 15 residues. The CDR3 loop reads CASSFPQGRSGELFF. CDR3 coding DNA: TGTGCCAGCAGCTTCCCTCAAGGTCGATCCGGGGAGCTGTTTTTT.